This TCR beta chain was captured in a study of T-cell reconstitution after alpha-beta-depleted transplantation in children. This clonotype was detected ten times or more. Antigen specificity is unknown. Findings and caveats of the study: Surviving recipient T cells and thymic progenitors underlay high day-60 TCRbeta diversity in some patients.

V dropped 5 bases and J dropped 10 bases, with 12 bases sitting between them. The CDR3 length is 12 residues. TCRbeta library preparation incorporated unique molecular identifiers. TCRdb reanalysed the PCR reads using MiXCR and keeps one entry per CDR3 protein. The repertoire consists of fewer than 700,000 distinct CDR3 sequences, with 13% occurring once and the leading ten covering 2.2%. This chain joins TRBV12-3 or TRBV12-4 and TRBJ2-1, with D perhaps TRBD2 (6 bases). The starting material was PBMCs, mostly from graft donor cells, obtained 360 days after TCRalphabeta/CD19-depleted stem cell transplant. The clonotype comes from a male patient younger than 18 who had a stem cell transplant for acute myeloid leukemia, so the T cells may come from the graft donor. The CDR3 nucleotides read TGTGCCAGCAGTCTGGAGGGCTGGGAGCAGTTCTTC. This codes for CASSLEGWEQFF.